This TCR beta chain was identified in a study of blood T cell repertoires in COVID-19. Study overall: Specimens from acute and convalescent COVID-19 originated in the United States, Italy and Spain. PBMCs, B-cell-depleted T cells, or T cells provided the cDNA or gDNA that made up the material.

Original analysis: From reference gene primer amplification, estimates of nucleated cell counts were derived. Measured with immunoSEQ multiplex PCR; TCRdb has only the in-frame clones, and not every one. Clone size and V and J calls were adopted from that table, with D and trimming inferred from the DNA. The sample yields under 95,000 clones, more than 75% seen once. The sequence derives from a human donor with acute or convalescent COVID-19. The donor label of this sample is uncertain. Sequencing used peripheral blood.

Here the CDR3 reads CASGSGGQETQYF. The CDR3 bases are TGTGCCAGCGGTTCGGGGGGACAAGAGACCCAGTACTTC. V gene TRBV13 combines with J gene TRBJ2-5; 7 bases align to TRBD2. The CDR3 is 13 residues long. In germline, CDR1 is PRHDT, CDR2 FYEKMQ (reference sequence). J gave up 2 bases and V 8 bases, and 5 bases lay outside the gene matches.